The next 5 T cell receptor beta chains were all read from a single sample in a study of blood T cell repertoires in COVID-19. The protocol was immunoSEQ multiplex PCR, while the TCRdb copy is restricted to in-frame clones and leaves out a portion. The repertoire consists of roughly 390,000 clones, with around 87% occurring once and the leading ten covering over 9.5%. The material sequenced was peripheral blood. The source is a woman aged 25 to 39 with COVID-19, enrolled during active disease.

V and J are TRBV5-4 and TRBJ2-2, with TRBD1 identical over 8 bases. This CDR3 is 14 amino acids long. V dropped 0 bases and J dropped 6; count of bases not matched to a gene: 1. The germline gives CDR1 SGHNT, CDR2 YYREEE (reference sequence). In DNA form, the CDR3 reads TGTGCCAGCAGCTTGGAACAGGGGGCCGGGGAGCTGTTTTTT. Translating it yields CASSLEQGAGELFF.

The sample holds one count of this clone. The chain employs TRBV30 and TRBJ1-6; D unclear. The V gene lost 5 bases and the J gene lost 9 bases, with 11 bases spanning the gap. Per the germline V gene, CDR1 is GTSNPN and CDR2 is SVGIG (reference sequence). CDR3 length: 12 residues. Written as DNA, the CDR3 is TGTGCCTGGGATGCGAGCCGTTCACCCCTCCACTTT. Translated, it gives CAWDASRSPLHF. The full variable domain, rest sourced from reference TRBV30 and TRBJ1-6, is SQTIHQWPATLVQPVGSPLSLECTVEGTSNPNLYWYRQAAGRGLQLLFYSVGIGQISSEVPQNLSASRPQDRQFILSSKKLLLSDSGFYLCAWDASRSPLHFGNGTRLTVT.

The rearrangement links TRBV7-9 to TRBJ2-3; no definite D call. Germline V gene data show CDR1 as SEHNR and CDR2 as FQNEAQ (reference sequence). With 6 bases removed from V and 10 bases from J, the gap between germline ends came to 8 bases. The CDR3 is made up of 10 amino acids. CDR3 loop: CASRAGPQYF. The CDR3 nucleotides read TGTGCCAGCAGGGCAGGCCCGCAGTATTTT.

The genes are TRBV7-3 and TRBJ2-5, with D possibly matching TRBD2 (5 bases). Per the germline V gene, CDR1 is SGHTA and CDR2 is FQGTGA. V was trimmed by 5 bases and J by 7 bases, leaving 8 bases between them. The CDR3 totals 11 residues. The CDR3 DNA follows: TGTGCCAGCAGCGCGGGCGGGACCCAGTACTTC. It yields the protein CASSAGGTQYF.

The chain is built from TRBV10-3 and TRBJ2-1; 11 nucleotides agree with TRBD2. Germline V gene data show CDR1 as ENHRY and CDR2 as SYGVKD. CDR3 length: 14 amino acids. V lost 5 bases, J lost 5 bases, and 2 bases stayed unmatched. In nucleotides, the CDR3 is TGTGCCATCAGTCCTAGCGGGAGGAACAATGAGCAGTTCTTC. Translation: CAISPSGRNNEQFF.